This T cell receptor beta chain appears in the sequencing data of a study of circulating CD8 cells and anti-PD-1 response in melanoma. Study-level background: Of about 13 patients, seven got anti-PD-1 first and six had prior therapy.

Using around 15 ng of total RNA, TCR libraries were made with the QIAseq Immune Repertoire TCR panel. TCRdb re-analysed the reads in MiXCR, keeping a single row per CDR3 protein. The sample includes 850 to 1,200 distinct CDR3 sequences, roughly 10% of them seen just once. Germline V gene sequence: CDR1 LNHDA, CDR2 SQIVND (reference sequence). The V segment lost 7 bases and the J segment 8 bases; nucleotides outside the gene matches: 13. The CDR3 spans 15 residues. This clonotype was counted only a few times. Live CD3+CD8+TCRalphabeta+ cells were sorted into four subsets by PD-1 and/or TIGIT. The clonotype was recovered from a human donor with melanoma. This chain joins TRBV19 and TRBJ2-1, with 8 nucleotides matching TRBD1. Sequencing used CD8+ T cells from PBMCs, obtained at baseline or after one month of anti-PD-1 therapy (not recorded which). CDR3 protein: CASTKDRGPLDEQFF. CDR3 bases: TGTGCCAGTACCAAAGACAGGGGCCCGCTGGATGAGCAGTTCTTC.